This TCR beta chain is drawn from a study of CD8+CD57+ T cells in acquired aplastic anemia. The CDR3 sequence is 14 residues long. Germline V gives CDR1 ENHRY, CDR2 SYGVKD. V trimming: 3 bases; J trimming: 1 base; junction bases outside the gene matches: 1. TCR beta VDJ and CDR3 profiling used genomic DNA as template. Via MiXCR, TCRdb re-called the reads, giving one row per CDR3 protein. The sample includes around 51,000 distinct CDR3 sequences, 55% to 75% of them seen just once. The source material was sorted CD4+, CD8+, or CD8+CD57+ T cells (not recorded which) from PBMCs. This clonotype was obtained from a human donor in good health, serving as a control. The chain has TRBV10-3 and TRBJ2-3; 7 bases are a match to TRBD1. The CDR3 DNA is TGTGCCATCAGTGATACAGGGGGCACAGATACGCAGTATTTT. Translated, it gives CAISDTGGTDTQYF.